This TCR beta chain comes out of a study of cytotoxic CD8 clonotypes in ibrutinib-treated CLL. Points from the study as a whole: T-cell clonality at baseline went above that of age-matched healthy donors and rose and fell with circulating CD8+ T-cell counts. Rare overall, public clonotypes shrank or held steady under therapy.

In the case of this clone: Its specificity is unknown.

The CDR3 contains 14 residues. In germline, CDR1 is MNHNS, CDR2 SASEGT. J gave up 2 bases and V 7 bases, and 5 bases lay outside the gene matches. With sequencing, the targeted depth ranged from 1 in 200,000 to 1 in 1 million T cells. Data came from immunoSEQ multiplex PCR; TCRdb stores just in-frame clones and leaves some out. The data contain roughly 130,000 clones, less than 95% of them seen just once; the ten biggest clones take up roughly a tenth. Cryopreserved PBMCs yielded around 2 micrograms of genomic DNA for TCR beta libraries. The source was PBMCs, collected after 12 months of ibrutinib treatment. V is TRBV6-1 and J is TRBJ1-3; 7 nucleotides align to TRBD1. This clonotype was obtained from a human donor with chronic lymphocytic leukemia. Here the CDR3 DNA reads TGTGCCAGCACTCAGACAGGGCCTGGAAACACCATATATTTT. This sequence encodes CASTQTGPGNTIYF.